This T cell receptor (beta chain) was sequenced during a study of patients and donors after allogeneic stem cell transplantation. This clonotype was observed a few times. In TCRdb, the RT-PCR reads were re-called with MiXCR into one record per CDR3 protein. The sample yields about 400,000 distinct CDR3 sequences, approximately 16% seen once. The ends were cut back, 1 base at V and 1 base at J, with 15 bases in the middle. The CDR3 has 18 amino acids. Germline loops: CDR1 SGHRS, CDR2 YFSETQ. The clonotype originates from a human donor who was either an allogeneic HSCT recipient or a stem cell or donor lymphocyte infusion donor (not recorded which). It is not recorded whose cells these are; they may come from a transplant donor. The sequencing input was blood, either unsorted or a sorted T cell fraction (not recorded which). This chain uses TRBV5-1 with TRBJ1-6, with D perhaps matching TRBD1 (6 bases). In DNA form, the CDR3 reads TGCGCCAGCAGCTTGACCGACGCAGGGACATCCTATAATTCACCCCTCCACTTT. It yields the protein CASSLTDAGTSYNSPLHF.